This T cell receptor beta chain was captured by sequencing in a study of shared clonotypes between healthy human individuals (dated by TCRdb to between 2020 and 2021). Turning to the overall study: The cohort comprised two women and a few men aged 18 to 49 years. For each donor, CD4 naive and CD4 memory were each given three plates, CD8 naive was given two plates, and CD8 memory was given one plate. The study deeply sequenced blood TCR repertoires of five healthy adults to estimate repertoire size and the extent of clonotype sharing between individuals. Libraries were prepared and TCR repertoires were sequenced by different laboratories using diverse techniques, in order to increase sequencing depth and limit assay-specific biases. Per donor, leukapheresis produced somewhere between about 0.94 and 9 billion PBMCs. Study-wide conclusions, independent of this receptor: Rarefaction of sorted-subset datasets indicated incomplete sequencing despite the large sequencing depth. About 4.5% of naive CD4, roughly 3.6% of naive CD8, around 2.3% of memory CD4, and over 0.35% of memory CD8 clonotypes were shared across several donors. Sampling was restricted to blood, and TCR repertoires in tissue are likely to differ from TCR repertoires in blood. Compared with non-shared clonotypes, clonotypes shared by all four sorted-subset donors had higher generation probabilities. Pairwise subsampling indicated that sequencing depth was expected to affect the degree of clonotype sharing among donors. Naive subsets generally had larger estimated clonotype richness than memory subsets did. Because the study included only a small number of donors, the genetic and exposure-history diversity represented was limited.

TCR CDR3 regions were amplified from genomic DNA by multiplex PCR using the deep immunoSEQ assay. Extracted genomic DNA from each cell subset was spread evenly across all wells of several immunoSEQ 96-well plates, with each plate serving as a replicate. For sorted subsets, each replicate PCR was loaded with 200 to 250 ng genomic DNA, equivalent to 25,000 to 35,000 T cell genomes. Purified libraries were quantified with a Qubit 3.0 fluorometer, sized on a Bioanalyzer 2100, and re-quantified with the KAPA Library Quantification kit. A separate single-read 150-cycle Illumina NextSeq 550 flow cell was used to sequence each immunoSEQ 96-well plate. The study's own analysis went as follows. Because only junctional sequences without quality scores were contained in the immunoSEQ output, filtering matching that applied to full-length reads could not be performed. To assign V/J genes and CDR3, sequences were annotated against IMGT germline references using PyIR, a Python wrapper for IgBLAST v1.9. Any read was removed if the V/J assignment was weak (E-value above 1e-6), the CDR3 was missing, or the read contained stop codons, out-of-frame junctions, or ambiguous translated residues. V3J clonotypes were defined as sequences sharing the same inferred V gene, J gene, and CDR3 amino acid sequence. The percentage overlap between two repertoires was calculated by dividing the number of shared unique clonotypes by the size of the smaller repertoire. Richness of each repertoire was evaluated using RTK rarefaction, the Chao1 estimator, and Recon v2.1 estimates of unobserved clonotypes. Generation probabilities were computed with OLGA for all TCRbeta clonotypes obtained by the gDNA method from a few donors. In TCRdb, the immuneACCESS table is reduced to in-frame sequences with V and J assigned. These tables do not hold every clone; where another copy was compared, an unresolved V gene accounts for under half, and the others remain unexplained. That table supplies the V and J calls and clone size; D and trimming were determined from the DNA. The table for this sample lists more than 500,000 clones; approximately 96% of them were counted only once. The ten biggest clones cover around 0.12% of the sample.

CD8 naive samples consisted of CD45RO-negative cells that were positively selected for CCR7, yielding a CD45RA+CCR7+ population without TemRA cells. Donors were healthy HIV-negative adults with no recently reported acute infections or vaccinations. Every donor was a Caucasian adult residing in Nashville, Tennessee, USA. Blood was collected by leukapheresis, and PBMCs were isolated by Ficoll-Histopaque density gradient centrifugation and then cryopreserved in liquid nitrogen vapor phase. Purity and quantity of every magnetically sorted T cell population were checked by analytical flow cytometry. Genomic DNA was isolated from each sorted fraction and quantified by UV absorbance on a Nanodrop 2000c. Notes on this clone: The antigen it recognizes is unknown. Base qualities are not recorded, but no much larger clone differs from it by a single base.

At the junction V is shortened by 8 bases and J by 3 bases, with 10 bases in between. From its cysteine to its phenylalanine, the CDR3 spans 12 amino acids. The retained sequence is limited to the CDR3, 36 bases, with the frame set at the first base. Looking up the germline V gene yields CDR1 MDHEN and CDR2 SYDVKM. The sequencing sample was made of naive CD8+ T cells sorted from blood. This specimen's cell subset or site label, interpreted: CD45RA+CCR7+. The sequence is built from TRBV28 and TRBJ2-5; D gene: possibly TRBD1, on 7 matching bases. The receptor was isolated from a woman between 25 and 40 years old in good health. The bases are TGTGCCAGCGGAGGGGGCGAAGAGACCCAGTACTTC. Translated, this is CASGGGEETQYF.